This T cell receptor (beta chain) was observed in a study of cytomegalovirus exposure and HLA in healthy donors. Findings of the study overall: Across donors, sequencing depth was assumed by presence/absence analyses to be roughly uniform. The sole available immune exposure information was CMV serostatus. It has been reported that TCR beta sequences accurately predicted the HLA-A and HLA-B alleles of most subjects.

The PCR ran on 60 Vbeta and 13 Jbeta primers. Assay used: immunoSEQ multiplex PCR; TCRdb lists only in-frame clones, some missing. This table holds 150,000 to 170,000 clones, around 82% found once. CDR1 is MDHEN, CDR2 SYDVKM, per germline. This CDR3 has 14 residues. Trimming cost V 5 bases and J 6 bases; bases outside gene matches: 9. Concerning this clone: Its antigen is undetermined.

The sample comprised PBMCs. V is TRBV28 and J is TRBJ2-7; 8 bases match TRBD2. This receptor was identified in a woman aged 35 to 49 in good health and CMV-seropositive. The CDR3 nucleotides are TGTGCCAGCAGTGACACGAGCGGGAGACCCGAGCAGTACTTC. Protein: CASSDTSGRPEQYF. Full variable domain (remainder filled in from reference TRBV28 and TRBJ2-7): DVKVTQSSRYLVKRTGEKVFLECVQDMDHENMFWYRQDPGLGLRLIYFSYDVKMKEKGDIPEGYSVSREKKERFSLILESASTNQTSMYLCASSDTSGRPEQYFGPGTRLTVT.